This TCR beta chain appears in the sequencing data of a study of type 1 regulatory T cells. This CDR3 is 13 amino acids long. Germline V gives CDR1 LGHNA, CDR2 YSLEER. The V end was cut by 4 bases, the J end by 1 base, with 7 bases between. The count of this clonotype is one. The antigen is undetermined. TCRdb called the reads again in MiXCR, with one record for every CDR3 protein. In the table there are tens of thousands of distinct CDR3 sequences, around 49% of which are singletons. The V and J genes are TRBV4-3 and TRBJ1-1; unclear D gene. The receptor's source is a human donor in good health. Sequences were obtained from cultured non-Tr1 T cells, either the whole culture or a sorted T cell fraction (not recorded which). The CDR3: CASSPWENTEAFF. CDR3 bases: TGCGCCAGCAGCCCTTGGGAGAACACTGAAGCTTTCTTT.